This TCR beta chain was captured by sequencing in a study of blood T cell repertoires in COVID-19. Study context: The United States, Italy and Spain supplied acute and convalescent COVID-19 samples.

During active infection, Seattle patients enrolled and were then monitored through disease. Trimming shortened V by 4 bases and J by 3 bases, and 15 bases separated the two germline ends. CDR1 is MNHEY and CDR2 is SMNVEV in the germline V gene (reference sequence). The CDR3 runs to 15 residues. Methods used by the authors: Reference gene primer amplification gave nucleated cell count estimates. The assay was immunoSEQ multiplex PCR, and TCRdb's table has in-frame clones only and misses some. V, J and clone size derive from that table, while D and trimming were established from the DNA sequence. The table includes about 210,000 clones, around 85% detected once.

The specimen was peripheral blood. The origin of this receptor is a man between 60 and 75 years old with COVID-19, enrolled during active disease. The chain couples TRBV27 to TRBJ1-1; D gene ambiguous. The CDR3 DNA sequence: TGTGCCAGCAGTTCCCAGATCACTCGGGACACTGAAGCTTTCTTT. This translates into CASSSQITRDTEAFF.